Listed here are 30 T cell receptor beta chains from one sample, sequenced in a study of blood T cell repertoires in COVID-19 (TCRdb year 2020). Library method: the immunoSEQ multiplex PCR assay. TCRdb provides this immuneACCESS table in a form limited to in-frame rearrangements. Some clones are lacking; in checked studies, under half of them reflect an unresolved V gene, and why the rest are absent is not known. The sample records 90,000 or so clones, around 78% of which are singletons. Of the sample, over 10% falls within the top ten clones. Material for sequencing was peripheral blood. All receptors derive from a human donor in a cohort sampled during active COVID-19.

Written as DNA, the CDR3 is TGTGCCAGCAGCATAGCGGGGGGCCAAGAGACCCAGTACTTC. Translating it yields CASSIAGGQETQYF. The chain is built from TRBV6-5 and TRBJ2-5; 10 nucleotides match TRBD2. The CDR3 has 14 amino acids. Germline CDR1 and CDR2: MNHEY and SVGAGI. V shed 6 bases and J 1 base; nucleotides not matched to a gene: 2.

V usage is TRBV6-5 and J usage is TRBJ1-4; D might be TRBD1 (5 bases). The CDR3 length is 12 residues. Trimming removed 8 bases from V and 10 bases from J, with 14 bases in between. Germline-derived CDR1 and CDR2 are MNHEY and SVGAGI. The CDR3 DNA sequence: TGTGCCAGCGGTTTTGGGCAGGGAAAACTGTTTTTT. Protein: CASGFGQGKLFF.

V is TRBV7-2 and J is TRBJ1-2; D perhaps matches TRBD1 (5 bases). Trimming removed 1 base from V and 5 bases from J, with 11 bases in between. The CDR3 loop spans 14 amino acids. Per germline, CDR1 SGHTA and CDR2 FQGNSA. The CDR3 nucleotides read TGTGCCAGCAGCTTAGAAGGGGTCATTTATGGCTACACCTTC. It is translated as CASSLEGVIYGYTF. The entire variable domain, with the rest obtained from reference TRBV7-2 and TRBJ1-2, is as follows: GAGVSQSPSNKVTEKGKDVELRCDPISGHTALYWYRQSLGQGLEFLIYFQGNSAPDKSGLPSDRFSAERTGGSVSTLTIQRTQQEDSAVYLCASSLEGVIYGYTFGSGTRLTVV.

This rearrangement joins TRBV5-6 to TRBJ2-7, with 10 bases matching TRBD2. J was trimmed by 3 bases and V by 3 bases; bases with no gene match: 6. The length of the CDR3 is 15 residues. Looked up from germline, CDR1 is SGHDT and CDR2 is YYEEEE. CDR3 sequence reads: CASSSTGLAIYEQYF. CDR3 bases: TGTGCCAGCAGCTCTACGGGACTAGCGATCTACGAGCAGTACTTC.

The chain links TRBV19 to TRBJ1-1; D possibly corresponds to TRBD1 (6 bases). CDR3 length equals 14 residues. Germline V gene lookup returns CDR1 LNHDA and CDR2 SQIVND (reference sequence). V was pared by 5 bases and J by 4 bases, with 14 bases between. CDR3 in amino acids: CASSLAGDGTEAFF. CDR3 nucleotide sequence: TGTGCCAGTAGTCTGGCAGGGGATGGCACTGAAGCTTTCTTT.

The V call is TRBV11-2, the J call TRBJ2-1; 9 bases match TRBD2. The CDR3 loop spans 17 amino acids. Germline CDR1 SGHAT, CDR2 FQNNGV. The ends lost 7 bases at V and 7 bases at J; junction bases unmatched: 17. CDR3 DNA sequence: TGTGCCAGCACCAATCGACTAGCGGCCTCATCTGTTAATGAGCAGTTCTTC. It codes for CASTNRLAASSVNEQFF.

The rearrangement joins TRBV28 to TRBJ1-2; maybe TRBD1 (6 bases). This CDR3 has 14 residues. Germline loops: CDR1 MDHEN, CDR2 SYDVKM. V was clipped by 3 bases and J by 10 bases, with 18 bases between them. The CDR3: CASSLAPDRSSYTF. CDR3 coding DNA: TGTGCCAGCAGTTTGGCTCCGGACAGATCATCCTACACCTTC.

V usage is TRBV5-4 and J usage is TRBJ2-3; a possible D gene is TRBD1 (5 bases). The CDR3 is 14 residues long. V was pared by 0 bases and J by 8 bases, with 13 bases between. Germline values: CDR1 SGHNT, CDR2 YYREEE (reference sequence). The chain's CDR3 is CASSLAVSRGTQYF. In nucleotides, the CDR3 is TGTGCCAGCAGCTTGGCCGTTTCTAGGGGTACGCAGTATTTT. The whole variable domain, remainder taken from reference TRBV5-4 and TRBJ2-3, is ETGVTQSPTHLIKTRGQQVTLRCSSQSGHNTVSWYQQALGQGPQFIFQYYREEENGRGNFPPRFSGLQFPNYSSELNVNALELDDSALYLCASSLAVSRGTQYFGPGTRLTVL.

The chain employs TRBV7-2 and TRBJ2-5, with TRBD1 as a possible D gene (5 bases). CDR1 is SGHTA and CDR2 is FQGNSA in the germline V gene. V dropped 1 base and J dropped 0 bases, with 9 bases sitting between them. This CDR3 is 15 amino acids long. The CDR3 DNA is TGTGCCAGCAGCTTAGGTGGGGCCTACCAAGAGACCCAGTACTTC. It is translated as CASSLGGAYQETQYF.

This clone has just a few counts. The rearrangement links TRBV6-5 to TRBJ2-1, with 7 bases identical to TRBD2. CDR1 is MNHEY, CDR2 SVGAGI, per germline. J was trimmed by 8 bases and V by 7 bases; bases with no gene match: 14. The CDR3 is made up of 15 amino acids. CDR3 protein: CASTGGGEWPDEQFF. CDR3 DNA: TGTGCCAGCACGGGCGGGGGTGAGTGGCCCGATGAGCAGTTCTTC.

This chain joins TRBV30 and TRBJ2-3, with D possibly matching TRBD1 (6 bases). The V end lost 2 bases, the J end lost 6 bases, and 18 bases lay between the germline ends. The germline V gene encodes CDR1 GTSNPN and CDR2 SVGIG (reference sequence). This CDR3 is built from 15 residues. The CDR3 loop is CAWSPRGTVGDTQYF. CDR3 in DNA: TGTGCCTGGAGTCCCAGGGGAACGGTCGGGGATACGCAGTATTTT.

V gene TRBV6-5 combines with J gene TRBJ1-1, with D perhaps TRBD1 (5 bases). Germline V gives CDR1 MNHEY, CDR2 SVGAGI. This CDR3 contains 14 residues. V dropped 8 bases and J dropped 3 bases, with 16 bases sitting between them. The CDR3 DNA follows: TGTGCCAGCGTGATTGATTCGGGGGACACTGAAGCTTTCTTT. Protein product: CASVIDSGDTEAFF.

This clone was picked up one time. The V call is TRBV2, the J call TRBJ2-1; 7 nucleotides align to TRBD2. Unmatched junction bases numbered 9, after V lost 7 bases and J lost 3 bases. The CDR3 totals 15 residues. Germline loops: CDR1 SNHLY, CDR2 FYNNEI. CDR3 region: CASNRDYGNYNEQFF. CDR3 DNA: TGTGCCAGCAACCGGGACTACGGGAACTACAATGAGCAGTTCTTC.

This rearrangement joins TRBV6-6 to TRBJ2-6; 10 nucleotides line up with TRBD1. With 5 bases clipped from V and 0 bases from J, the junction kept 19 bases outside the gene matches. CDR3 length: 22 amino acids. Germline CDR1 and CDR2: MNHNY and SVGAGI (reference sequence). CDR3 amino acids: CASSQTGQGLKYLDSGANVLTF. In DNA form, the CDR3 reads TGTGCCAGCAGTCAGACGGGACAGGGGCTGAAGTATTTGGACTCTGGGGCCAACGTCCTGACTTTC.

This clone came up a few times. The V call is TRBV11-2, the J call TRBJ2-7; 8 bases are a match to TRBD2. This CDR3 has 14 amino acids. CDR1 and CDR2 from the germline V gene are SGHAT and FQNNGV. Germline trimming cut 7 bases from V and 7 bases from J; bases unmatched to any gene: 12. CDR3 amino acids: CASTDPGGAREQYF. CDR3 sequence (DNA): TGTGCCAGCACCGACCCCGGGGGGGCGAGGGAGCAGTACTTC.

The gene calls are TRBV6-2 or TRBV6-3 and TRBJ1-2; D remains ambiguous. There are 14 residues in the CDR3. The V gene lost 5 bases and the J gene lost 4 bases, with 14 bases spanning the gap. Germline V CDR1 and CDR2: MNHEY, SVGEGT. CDR3 DNA: TGTGCCAGCAGTACCGGGCTCCGGGGCTATGGCTACACCTTC. Encoded protein: CASSTGLRGYGYTF.

This clone was observed a single time. The V and J genes are TRBV28 and TRBJ1-6; D gene uncertain. Trimming shortened V by 5 bases and J by 1 base, and 15 bases separated the two germline ends. This CDR3 contains 17 residues. Germline assignment: CDR1 MDHEN and CDR2 SYDVKM. CDR3: CASSPSGEGSYNSPLHF. In DNA, the CDR3 is TGTGCCAGCAGTCCGTCGGGTGAGGGATCCTATAATTCACCCCTCCACTTT.

The gene calls are TRBV11-2 and TRBJ2-5; D unresolved. Germline values: CDR1 SGHAT, CDR2 FQNNGV. V lost 3 bases to trimming and J lost 2 bases, with 13 bases between them. CDR3 length equals 15 residues. The CDR3 sequence is CASSLSPQEQETQYF. The DNA of the CDR3 is TGTGCCAGCAGCTTGAGTCCGCAAGAGCAAGAGACCCAGTACTTC.

The CDR3: CASSLATATDTQYF. CDR3 coding DNA: TGTGCCAGCAGCTTAGCGACAGCCACAGATACGCAGTATTTT. J is TRBJ2-3 and V is TRBV7-2; tentative D call: TRBD1 (5 bases). Trimming removed 0 bases from V and 2 bases from J, with 6 bases in between. Germline V gene data show CDR1 as SGHTA and CDR2 as FQGNSA. The CDR3 is made up of 14 amino acids. Based on the CDR3 plus reference TRBV7-2 and TRBJ2-3, the full variable domain is GAGVSQSPSNKVTEKGKDVELRCDPISGHTALYWYRQSLGQGLEFLIYFQGNSAPDKSGLPSDRFSAERTGGSVSTLTIQRTQQEDSAVYLCASSLATATDTQYFGPGTRLTVL.

The chain joins TRBV5-6 to TRBJ2-3, with 9 bases aligning to TRBD1. V lost 7 bases, J lost 0 bases, and 12 bases stayed unmatched. Per the germline V gene, CDR1 is SGHDT and CDR2 is YYEEEE. The CDR3 length is 17 residues. This CDR3 is CASDMGQGLISTDTQYF. CDR3 DNA sequence: TGTGCCAGCGATATGGGACAGGGTCTAATAAGCACAGATACGCAGTATTTT.

This clone was counted only a few times. The gene calls are TRBV29-1 and TRBJ1-2; perhaps TRBD1 as D (6 bases). Trimming left V 7 bases short and J 4 bases short, with 16 bases between. CDR1 and CDR2 from the germline V gene are SQVTM and ANQGSEA. CDR3 size: 13 residues. The CDR3 reads CSARKGESYGYTF. In DNA, the CDR3 is TGCAGCGCCCGCAAGGGGGAGAGCTATGGCTACACCTTC. The complete variable domain, with remaining parts taken from reference TRBV29-1 and TRBJ1-2, reads SAVISQKPSRDICQRGTSLTIQCQVDSQVTMMFWYRQQPGQSLTLIATANQGSEATYESGFVIDKFPISRPNLTFSTLTVSNMSPEDSSIYLCSARKGESYGYTFGSGTRLTVV.

Worth noting for this clone: Other nucleotide sequences in the sample specify the same CDR3. The chain carries TRBV3-1 (or the pseudogene TRBV3-2) and TRBJ1-1; D not resolved. Germline V gives CDR1 LGHDT, CDR2 YNNKEL (reference sequence). This CDR3 is 14 amino acids long. Between the trimmed V and J ends, which lost 4 bases and 2 bases, there was a span of 11 bases. This CDR3 is CASSPPGRNTEAFF. For the CDR3, the DNA is TGTGCCAGCAGCCCCCCTGGCCGTAACACTGAAGCTTTCTTT.

V gene TRBV7-2 combines with J gene TRBJ2-2, with D perhaps TRBD2 (6 bases). Germline V CDR1 and CDR2: SGHTA, FQGNSA. V lost 6 bases and J lost 5, with 10 bases in between. The CDR3 is 13 residues long. CDR3 nucleotides: TGTGCCAGCAGGCGACTAGGGACCGGGGAGCTGTTTTTT. Protein: CASRRLGTGELFF.

This chain links TRBV18 with TRBJ1-5; D gene uncertain. CDR1 and CDR2 (germline): KGHSH, LQKENI. This CDR3 spans 15 amino acids. Trimming removed 3 bases from V and 5 bases from J, with 14 bases in between. CDR3 DNA: TGTGCCAGCTCACCTACCGGATTGAGGGATCAGCCCCAGCATTTT. Its protein is CASSPTGLRDQPQHF.

V is TRBV27 and J is TRBJ2-6; 7 bases align to TRBD2. V shed 2 bases, J shed 2 bases, and the junction held 3 bases outside the gene matches. The CDR3 extends over 16 amino acids. The germline V gene has CDR1 MNHEY and CDR2 SMNVEV (reference sequence). The CDR3, as DNA: TGTGCCAGCAGTTTAGGGCTAGCGGCTGGGGCCAACGTCCTGACTTTC. Amino acid sequence: CASSLGLAAGANVLTF.

This chain joins TRBV10-3 and TRBJ1-2; TRBD1 aligns across 8 bases. CDR1 and CDR2 from the germline V gene are ENHRY and SYGVKD. J lost 2 bases, V lost 11 bases, and 16 bases had no gene match. The CDR3 consists of 16 residues. The CDR3 spells CAATPAPGQVNYGYTF. The DNA of the CDR3 is TGTGCCGCCACCCCTGCTCCGGGACAGGTCAACTATGGCTACACCTTC.

This clone was detected a few times. The chain employs TRBV18 and TRBJ2-2; D uncertain. Germline V lookup: CDR1 KGHSH, CDR2 LQKENI. The V gene lost 6 bases and the J gene lost 2 bases, with 4 bases spanning the gap. This CDR3 is built from 12 residues. The CDR3 DNA reads as TGTGCCAGCTCCTTCAACACCGGGGAGCTGTTTTTT. This translates into CASSFNTGELFF.

The chain links TRBV6-5 to TRBJ2-7; 8 nucleotides agree with TRBD2. This CDR3 contains 14 residues. Germline loops: CDR1 MNHEY, CDR2 SVGAGI. The V and J ends lost 6 bases and 5 bases, in that order; junction bases with no gene match: 9. In DNA form, the CDR3 reads TGTGCCAGCAGGGGAGCGGGAGATCTGCACGAGCAGTACTTC. It encodes CASRGAGDLHEQYF.

The J gene is TRBJ2-1, the V gene TRBV28; possibly TRBD2 for D (5 bases). Germline CDR1 MDHEN, CDR2 SYDVKM. V shed 10 bases and J shed 0 bases, with 16 bases lying between them. The CDR3 contains 15 residues. This CDR3 is CATQEDSLSYNEQFF. CDR3 nucleotide sequence: TGTGCCACCCAGGAGGACTCCCTCTCCTACAATGAGCAGTTCTTC.

This clone was detected only a few times. The CDR3, as DNA: TGCAGCGTGGGAACGACAGGGGTCGAGCAGTACTTC. Amino acid sequence: CSVGTTGVEQYF. V is TRBV29-1 and J is TRBJ2-7, with TRBD1 identical over 8 bases. V shed 6 bases and J 6 bases; nucleotides not matched to a gene: 7. Germline V gene data show CDR1 as SQVTM and CDR2 as ANQGSEA. The CDR3 spans 12 residues.